This TCR beta chain stems from a study of long-term antiretroviral therapy in people with HIV. Study-level background: The study's earliest collections predate the 2015 immediate-ART recommendation by about a decade.

Whole-study findings and limits: Across all time points, the repertoire was dominated by clones that expanded before ART.

Participants with HIV, all of them, were treated in the United States. immunoSEQ v3.0 was run at survey level. The method was immunoSEQ multiplex PCR; TCRdb's version includes in-frame clones alone and lacks a portion of them. The table has around 17,000 clones, 85% to 95% seen once. Note on this clone: What it recognizes is unknown.

The sequencing here drew on unsorted PBMCs, taken more than 10 years after starting antiretroviral therapy. This receptor was identified in a man aged 30 to 39 with HIV.

Written as DNA, the CDR3 is TGTGCCAGCAGCTTGGCTCGGAGAGACACAGATACGCAGTATTTT. Residues: CASSLARRDTDTQYF. This chain connects TRBV5-5 to TRBJ2-3; D remains unclear. CDR1 is SGHKS, CDR2 YYEKEE, per germline (reference sequence). The CDR3 extends over 15 amino acids. The V end lost 0 bases, the J end lost 2 bases, and 10 bases lay between the germline ends.